This T cell receptor (beta chain) was documented in a study of T-cell memory formation after mild COVID-19. Study at large: Largely donor-specific sequence clusters came from a couple of donors.

Whole-study findings and limits: Contracting CD8+ clones were enriched in EMRA, CD4+ mainly in CM and EM. Detection of some responders pre-infection suggested pre-existing cross-reactive memory T cells participated.

Constant-segment-primed 5'RACE gave TCR alpha and TCR beta cDNA libraries with sample barcodes and UMIs. TCRdb analysed the 5' RACE reads with MiXCR anew, one entry per CDR3 protein. The data hold hundreds of thousands of distinct CDR3 sequences, with about 22% observed a single time. This clonotype was observed a handful of times. Antigen: not known. Trimming at V came to 4 bases and at J to 7 bases, leaving 4 bases not matched to a gene. The CDR3 is 13 residues long. Germline values: CDR1 KGHSY, CDR2 FQNENV. Source material: PBMCs or a T cell subset sorted from them (not recorded which). The receptor's source is an adult woman who had mild COVID-19 (a few samples of this study predate the infection). Cell type and time point are not known. The chain carries TRBV16 and TRBJ1-1, with 9 bases matching TRBD1. Written as DNA, the CDR3 is TGTGCCAGCAGCCGTAACAGGGGGCGTGAAGCTTTCTTT. Translating it yields CASSRNRGREAFF.